Presented here are 11 T cell receptor beta chains from one specimen sequenced in a study of blood T cell repertoires in COVID-19. Clones were sequenced by immunoSEQ multiplex PCR, and TCRdb holds only the in-frame ones, with some missing. This table has 150,000 or so clones, roughly 83% appearing once. Sequenced material: peripheral blood. The receptors were sampled from a woman in her 70s with COVID-19, enrolled during active disease.

This clone was detected only once. This chain joins TRBV5-1 and TRBJ1-1, with no clear D. V lost 0 bases to trimming and J lost 0 bases, with 6 bases between them. There are 14 residues in the CDR3. CDR1 and CDR2 (germline): SGHRS, YFSETQ. CDR3 nucleotide sequence: TGCGCCAGCAGCTTGGCGAACTTGAACACTGAAGCTTTCTTT. This sequence encodes CASSLANLNTEAFF.

The rearrangement joins TRBV28 to TRBJ2-2; the D gene is possibly TRBD1 (5 bases). This CDR3 region has 15 residues. Looked up from germline, CDR1 is MDHEN and CDR2 is SYDVKM. V was trimmed by 5 bases and J by 5 bases, leaving 15 bases between them. CDR3 DNA sequence: TGTGCCAGCAGTCCTCCTGGACAAAGAACCGGGGAGCTGTTTTTT. Protein: CASSPPGQRTGELFF.

V and J are TRBV29-1 and TRBJ2-7, with 9 bases that match TRBD2. The CDR3 spans 14 residues. Germline-derived CDR1 and CDR2 are SQVTM and ANQGSEA. Losses at the gene ends were 4 bases for V and 0 bases for J; bases not matched to a gene: 4. CDR3 sequence reads: CSVVKRGASYEQYF. DNA of the CDR3: TGCAGCGTTGTGAAGCGGGGGGCCTCCTACGAGCAGTACTTC.

The V and J genes are TRBV20-1 and TRBJ1-5, with D possibly matching TRBD1 (5 bases). This CDR3 is 14 amino acids long. From germline, CDR1 is DFQATT and CDR2 SNEGSKA (reference sequence). V was pared by 3 bases and J by 1 base, with 10 bases between. CDR3 coding DNA: TGCAGTGCTAGTTGGGGGGTAAGCAATCAGCCCCAGCATTTT. Protein sequence: CSASWGVSNQPQHF.

V and J are TRBV3-1 (or the pseudogene TRBV3-2) and TRBJ1-2; D not certain. This CDR3 has 13 amino acids. CDR1 is LGHDT and CDR2 is YNNKEL in the germline V gene (reference sequence). The germline V and J ends were trimmed by 1 base and 2 bases, with 5 bases remaining between them. For the CDR3, the DNA is TGTGCCAGCAGCCAAGTACTGAACTATGGCTACACCTTC. It yields the protein CASSQVLNYGYTF.

With respect to this clone: Within the sample, other DNA sequences also encode this same CDR3. The V and J genes are TRBV19 and TRBJ1-5; D possibly corresponds to TRBD1 (5 bases). Trimming removed 8 bases from V and 5 bases from J, with 10 bases in between. CDR1 LNHDA and CDR2 SQIVND come from the germline V gene (reference sequence). There are 12 residues in the CDR3. The CDR3 sequence is CASSQGYQPQHF. The DNA of the CDR3 is TGTGCCAGTTCCCAGGGCTATCAGCCCCAGCATTTT.

The chain is built from TRBV5-4 and TRBJ1-6, with D uncertain. V lost 2 bases and J 6 bases, leaving 15 bases between the germline ends. Germline V gives CDR1 SGHNT, CDR2 YYREEE (reference sequence). The CDR3 has 16 residues. DNA of the CDR3: TGTGCCAGCAGCTTTGGGCAGCCGAAGGTTAATTCACCCCTCCACTTT. This encodes CASSFGQPKVNSPLHF.

The chain joins TRBV19 to TRBJ2-7; 8 bases line up with TRBD1. The germline gives CDR1 LNHDA, CDR2 SQIVND (reference sequence). V gave up 9 bases and J gave up 1 base; unmatched junction bases: 5. The CDR3 totals 13 residues. CDR3 sequence (DNA): TGTGCCAGCTCTCAGGGGGCATCCTACGAGCAGTACTTC. Protein sequence: CASSQGASYEQYF.

The chain joins TRBV4-3 to TRBJ2-7; 7 positions match TRBD1. Germline V gives CDR1 LGHNA, CDR2 YSLEER. The J segment lost 2 bases and the V segment lost 4 bases, leaving 8 bases of the junction unmatched. This CDR3 has 15 residues. Here the CDR3 reads CASSPSSGGPYEQYF. In DNA form, the CDR3 reads TGCGCCAGCAGCCCTTCGTCAGGGGGACCCTACGAGCAGTACTTC.

This chain uses TRBV30 with TRBJ2-3; perhaps TRBD2 as D (7 bases). Trimming stripped 5 bases from V and 0 bases from J, with 15 bases between. Germline assignment: CDR1 GTSNPN and CDR2 SVGIG (reference sequence). The CDR3 loop spans 15 amino acids. The CDR3 sequence is CAWGRGGASTDTQYF. In DNA form, the CDR3 reads TGTGCCTGGGGGAGGGGGGGCGCTAGCACAGATACGCAGTATTTT.

J is TRBJ2-5 and V is TRBV5-6; a possible D gene is TRBD1 (5 bases). Germline V gives CDR1 SGHDT, CDR2 YYEEEE. V was shortened by 4 bases and J by 5 bases, with 12 bases between the two germline ends. The CDR3 spans 13 residues. CDR3 coding DNA: TGTGCCAGCAGCGGCAGGGAATGGGAGACCCAGTACTTC. It translates to CASSGREWETQYF.